This passage covers 25 T cell receptor beta chains from one sample sequenced in a study of T cells in women clearing cervical HPV infection. Assay used: immunoSEQ multiplex PCR; TCRdb lists only in-frame clones, some missing. The sample shows 15,000 to 20,000 clones, and under 12% sits with its ten largest clones. Sequenced: blood buffy coat. These TCRs come from a woman between 18 and 70 years old with a cervical HPV16 infection that either progressed to CIN3+ or cleared (not recorded which).

As concerns this clone: Mismatch with germline at one junction end may stem from a read error. The read halts 3 residues ahead of the CDR3 end, with the missing end drawn from the germline J gene. This chain joins TRBV7-7 and TRBJ2-2, with TRBD1 matching over 7 bases. The CDR3 loop spans 15 amino acids. From germline, CDR1 is SSHAT and CDR2 FNYEAQ (reference sequence). This chain's CDR3 is CASSPGTDNTGELFF. The sequenced part of the CDR3 DNA is TGTGCTAGCAGCCCCGGGACAGATAACACCGGGGAG.

As to this clone: The CDR3 goes on 3 residues after the read ends, and that part is filled in from the germline J gene. This rearrangement joins TRBV5-6 to TRBJ1-3; 7 bases fit TRBD1. Trimming removed 5 bases from V and 3 bases from J; junction bases left unmatched: 8. The CDR3 runs 15 residues. Germline values: CDR1 SGHDT, CDR2 YYEEEE. CDR3 bases read: TGTGCCAGCAGTACACCGGGACAGCTTGGAAACACC. It codes for CASSTPGQLGNT. The CDR3 in its entirety is CASSTPGQLGNTIYF.

Note on this clone: The CDR3 end lies 3 residues beyond the end of the read and is filled in from the germline J gene. V is TRBV7-2 and J is TRBJ1-1, with D possibly TRBD1 on 6 matching bases. Germline CDR1 is SGHTA and CDR2 is FQGNSA. Deletions cut 1 base from V and 3 bases from J, with 9 bases between. The CDR3 extends over 14 amino acids. CDR3 residues: CASSLGYRDTEAFF. The DNA read from the CDR3 is TGTGCCAGCAGCTTAGGGTACAGGGACACTGAA.

A remark on this clone: The read finishes 3 residues shy of the CDR3 end, and the germline J gene is used to complete it. The J gene is TRBJ2-2, the V gene TRBV7-2; D remains ambiguous. From germline, CDR1 is SGHTA and CDR2 FQGNSA. The CDR3 totals 15 residues. With 3 bases removed from V and 5 bases from J, the gap between germline ends came to 13 bases. CDR3 DNA (partial): TGTGCCAGCAGCTTGGTAGGGCACAAGACCGGGGAG. Translation gives CASSLVGHKTGE. The full CDR3 reads CASSLVGHKTGELFF.

Note on this clone: The CDR3 end is not reached by the read, which stops 3 residues before it; the germline J gene fills it in. The chain is built from TRBV7-2 and TRBJ1-2; 7 bases are a match to TRBD1. The CDR3 has 14 amino acids. The V gene's germline CDR1 is SGHTA and CDR2 FQGNSA. CDR3 DNA, as far as it was read: TGTGCCAGCAGTTTCGGGGACAGTGCCTACGAC. This codes for CASSFGDSAYD. The full CDR3 protein is CASSFGDSAYDYTF.

With respect to this clone: The sequence runs out 3 residues before the end of the CDR3; the remainder is reconstructed from the germline J gene. The chain has TRBV5-1 and TRBJ1-3, with a weak D call TRBD1 (6 bases). Germline CDR1 and CDR2: SGHRS and YFSETQ. CDR3 length: 16 residues. V lost 4 bases and J 0 bases, leaving 14 bases between the germline ends. The sequenced part of the CDR3 DNA is TGCGCCAGCAGCCCCTCCGGACAGTCCTCTGGAAACACC. Translating it yields CASSPSGQSSGNT. The whole CDR3 region reads CASSPSGQSSGNTIYF.

Remarks on this clone: Read sequence stops 3 residues before the CDR3 end, and the germline J gene provides the missing end. The chain couples TRBV6-2 or TRBV6-3 to TRBJ1-6; tentatively, D is TRBD1 (5 bases). This CDR3 spans 14 amino acids. V lost 6 bases and J lost 7, with 13 bases in between. Germline values: CDR1 MNHEY, CDR2 SVGEGT. CDR3 loop: CASSRQPPNSPLHF. CDR3 DNA, as far as it was read: TGTGCCAGCAGCAGACAGCCACCAAATTCACCC.

With respect to this clone: The CDR3 goes on 3 residues after the read ends, and that part is filled in from the germline J gene. V is TRBV19 and J is TRBJ1-1; D call uncertain. The CDR3 extends over 13 amino acids. CDR1 is LNHDA, CDR2 SQIVND, per germline (reference sequence). V lost 4 bases to trimming and J lost 0 bases, with 6 bases between them. The CDR3 DNA, read in part, is TGTGCCAGTAGTAATCAGATGAACACTGAA. Amino acids: CASSNQMNTE. In full, the CDR3 is CASSNQMNTEAFF.

With respect to this clone: The read terminates 3 residues ahead of where the CDR3 ends, so the germline J gene completes it. This sequence joins TRBV29-1 and TRBJ2-3; 12 nucleotides agree with TRBD2. CDR1 SQVTM and CDR2 ANQGSEA come from the germline V gene. The CDR3 runs 16 residues. CDR3 DNA (partial): TGCAGCGTCGTAAAAGGGCTAGCGGGAGGGATTGAGACG. It is translated as CSVVKGLAGGIET. The CDR3 reads in full as CSVVKGLAGGIETQYF.

Points on this clone: The CDR3 is cut off 3 residues early in the read; its end comes from the germline J gene. The gene calls are TRBV7-9 and TRBJ2-3, with 10 bases aligning to TRBD2. This CDR3 contains 15 residues. Germline CDR1 SEHNR, CDR2 FQNEAQ (reference sequence). J was trimmed by 3 bases and V by 4 bases; bases with no gene match: 4. CDR3 region: CASSSSGGATDTQYF. The DNA read from the CDR3 is TGTGCCAGCAGCTCGAGCGGGGGGGCAACAGATACG.

Comments on this clone: Read data end 3 residues before the CDR3 end; the end is taken from the germline J gene. The V and J genes are TRBV9 and TRBJ2-3; the D gene is possibly TRBD2 (7 bases). Germline CDR1 reads SGDLS; CDR2 reads YYNGEE. CDR3 length equals 16 residues. V was pared by 4 bases and J by 1 base, with 16 bases between. The sequenced part of the CDR3 DNA is TGTGCCAGCAGCCCCCGGGGGGCGGGGCGCACAGATACG. Translation: CASSPRGAGRTDT. The CDR3, in full, reads CASSPRGAGRTDTQYF.

According to its frequency, this clone is medium-sized. The read finishes 3 residues shy of the CDR3 end, and the germline J gene is used to complete it. The V and J genes are TRBV18 and TRBJ2-7, with 8 positions matching TRBD1. The V and J ends lost 3 bases and 2 bases, in that order; junction bases with no gene match: 3. This CDR3 comprises 14 residues. From germline, CDR1 is KGHSH and CDR2 LQKENI. The sequenced CDR3 bases are TGTGCCAGCTCACCGACAGGGGTTCCCTACGAG. Translated, it gives CASSPTGVPYE. In full, the CDR3 reads CASSPTGVPYEQYF.

Of note for this clone: The read ends 3 residues shy of where the CDR3 ends; the end is completed using the germline J gene. The chain couples TRBV7-2 to TRBJ2-3; 8 nucleotides match TRBD1. The CDR3 sequence is 14 residues long. The germline CDR1 and CDR2 sequences are SGHTA and FQGNSA. CDR3 bases read: TGTGCCAGCAGCCCGACAGGGGACCAAGAGACG. Translation: CASSPTGDQET. The CDR3 in full is CASSPTGDQETQYF.

Points on this clone: Read sequence stops 3 residues before the CDR3 end, and the germline J gene provides the missing end. The rearrangement uses TRBV18 and TRBJ1-1, with a weak D call TRBD1 (5 bases). This CDR3 has 15 residues. Per the germline V gene, CDR1 is KGHSH and CDR2 is LQKENI. The sequenced part of the CDR3 DNA is TGTGCCAGCTCGTCTAGCTCTAGCGGAGGGGAGACA. Translating gives CASSSSSSGGET. The entire CDR3 reads CASSSSSSGGETAFF.

Of note for this clone: The read falls 3 residues short of the CDR3 end, and the missing part is taken from the germline J gene. The chain is built from TRBV2 and TRBJ2-7; 8 bases are shared with TRBD1. The V and J ends lost 7 bases and 3 bases, in that order; junction bases with no gene match: 14. The CDR3 totals 16 residues. Germline V CDR1 and CDR2: SNHLY, FYNNEI. CDR3 DNA, as far as it was read: TGTGCCAGCATACGTCTGCCGGGACAGGACTACTACGAG. Translated, it gives CASIRLPGQDYYE. The CDR3, in full, reads CASIRLPGQDYYEQYF. Filled out from reference TRBV2 and TRBJ2-7, the complete variable domain reads EPEVTQTPSHQVTQMGQEVILRCVPISNHLYFYWYRQILGQKVEFLVSFYNNEISEKSEIFDDQFSVERPDGSNFTLKIRSTKLEDSAMYFCASIRLPGQDYYEQYFGPGTRLTVT.

With regard to this clone: The CDR3 extends 3 residues past the end of the read, so its final part is completed from the germline J gene. V gene TRBV6-2 or TRBV6-3 combines with J gene TRBJ2-7; 9 nucleotides agree with TRBD2. The V and J ends lost 2 bases and 6 bases, in that order; junction bases with no gene match: 5. Germline V gives CDR1 MNHEY, CDR2 SVGEGT. The CDR3 has 14 residues. CDR3 sequence reads: CASSYALAGAEQYF. The CDR3 DNA, read in part, is TGTGCCAGCAGTTACGCTTTAGCGGGAGCCGAG.

CDR3 residues: CASSRQGAMSSYNEQFF. The part of the CDR3 DNA that was read is TGTGCCAGCAGCCGACAGGGGGCCATGAGCTCCTACAATGAG. The chain links TRBV4-2 to TRBJ2-1, with TRBD1 matching 10 bases. The CDR3 end is not reached by the read, which stops 3 residues before it; the germline J gene fills it in. V trimming: 4 bases; J trimming: 0 bases; junction bases outside the gene matches: 6. Per germline, CDR1 LGHNA and CDR2 YNFKEQ. The CDR3 length is 17 residues.

Notes on this clone: Coverage ceases 3 residues before the CDR3 finishes, and the germline J gene fills in the end. The chain carries TRBV7-2 and TRBJ1-1; unclear D gene. Trimming removed 2 bases from V and 1 base from J, with 8 bases in between. CDR3 length: 14 amino acids. Germline CDR1 and CDR2: SGHTA and FQGNSA. Partial CDR3 DNA: TGTGCCAGCAGCTTATCGCGTTGGAACACTGAA. It is translated as CASSLSRWNTE. The whole CDR3 protein is CASSLSRWNTEAFF.

Note on this clone: With the read ending 3 residues before the CDR3 end, the germline J gene is used to fill in that end. The chain employs TRBV7-9 and TRBJ1-2, with 7 positions matching TRBD1. The length of the CDR3 is 13 residues. Germline-derived CDR1 and CDR2 are SEHNR and FQNEAQ (reference sequence). The DNA read from the CDR3 is TGTGCCAGTCCCACATCAGGGGGGAAGACC. Translation: CASPTSGGKT. The entire CDR3 protein reads CASPTSGGKTYTF.

As for this clone: The CDR3 end falls 3 residues outside the read, so it is completed with the germline J gene. The J gene is TRBJ1-1, the V gene TRBV18, with D possibly matching TRBD1 (5 bases). Germline-derived CDR1 and CDR2 are KGHSH and LQKENI. With 1 base removed from V and 2 bases from J, the gap between germline ends came to 11 bases. The CDR3 is 15 residues long. Partial CDR3 DNA: TGTGCCAGCTCACCACGTACGCGGGGCAACACTGAA. Translating it yields CASSPRTRGNTE. The full CDR3 is CASSPRTRGNTEAFF.

As concerns this clone: The read is 3 residues too short to cover the CDR3 end, so that end is filled in from the germline J gene. This rearrangement joins TRBV6-4 to TRBJ2-3, with D perhaps matching TRBD1 (5 bases). This CDR3 is 15 amino acids long. Trimming took 0 bases from V and 3 from J, leaving 10 bases between them. CDR1 is MRHNA, CDR2 SNTAGT, per germline. CDR3 sequence reads: CASSDSMGPTDTQYF. The covered CDR3 bases are TGTGCCAGCAGTGACTCGATGGGGCCGACAGATACG.

As regards this clone: The read ends 3 residues shy of where the CDR3 ends; the end is completed using the germline J gene. V is TRBV6-2 or TRBV6-3 and J is TRBJ2-7; 11 bases line up with TRBD1. CDR1 is MNHEY and CDR2 is SVGEGT in the germline V gene. V was pared by 6 bases and J by 4 bases, with 11 bases of the junction left unmatched. The CDR3 has 16 amino acids. CDR3: CASSPPGTGGGYEQYF. CDR3 DNA (partial): TGTGCCAGCAGCCCTCCCGGGACAGGGGGAGGATACGAG.

Points on this clone: The read falls 3 residues short of the CDR3 end, and the missing part is taken from the germline J gene. The chain joins TRBV7-9 to TRBJ1-2; TRBD1 agrees at 7 bases. This CDR3 region has 15 residues. Looked up from germline, CDR1 is SEHNR and CDR2 is FQNEAQ (reference sequence). V lost 2 bases, J lost 4 bases, and 7 bases stayed unmatched. Incomplete CDR3 DNA: TGTGCCAGCAGCTTACCCGATGACAGGGTCTATGGC. Residues: CASSLPDDRVYG. The full CDR3 is CASSLPDDRVYGYTF. Based on the CDR3 plus reference TRBV7-9 and TRBJ1-2, the full variable domain is DTGVSQNPRHKITKRGQNVTFRCDPISEHNRLYWYRQTLGQGPEFLTYFQNEAQLEKSRLLSDRFSAERPKGSFSTLEIQRTEQGDSAMYLCASSLPDDRVYGYTFGSGTRLTVV.

Concerning this clone: The sequence runs out 3 residues before the end of the CDR3; the remainder is reconstructed from the germline J gene. The chain uses TRBV19 and TRBJ2-3; TRBD2 is a possible D gene (7 bases). Germline V gene lookup returns CDR1 LNHDA and CDR2 SQIVND (reference sequence). Deletions cut 0 bases from V and 6 bases from J, with 19 bases between. There are 17 residues in the CDR3. The CDR3 bases that were read are TGTGCCAGTAGTATAGATCTTGGTGGGGGGGCTGCCGATACG. Protein product: CASSIDLGGGAADT. The CDR3 in full is CASSIDLGGGAADTQYF.

Worth noting for this clone: The read gets to within 3 residues of the CDR3 end, and the germline J gene fills in the rest. The V gene is TRBV4-1, the J gene TRBJ1-4; TRBD1 agrees at 7 bases. Trimming took 4 bases from V and 3 from J; bases not matched to a gene: 11. CDR3 length equals 17 residues. Germline CDR1 reads MGHRA; CDR2 reads YSYEKL. The CDR3 bases that were read are TGCGCCAGCAGCCCTCTCTCTTCGGGACAGCCTAATGAAAAA. Translated: CASSPLSSGQPNEK. From start to end, the CDR3 is CASSPLSSGQPNEKLFF.